This T cell receptor (beta chain) emerged from a study of shared clonotypes between healthy human individuals. Study at large: Three plates were used per donor for CD4 naive, three for CD4 memory, two for CD8 naive and one for CD8 memory.

Only Caucasian adults living in Nashville, Tennessee made up the donor group. Assay: immunoSEQ multiplex PCR; the TCRdb copy retains only in-frame clones and omits some. This sample has about 1.1 million clones; roughly 80% occur once, and the top ten carry about 0.89%. V lost 2 bases, J lost 8 bases, and 19 bases lay in between. The CDR3 contains 16 residues. Germline CDR1 and CDR2: SGHTA and FQGTGA. The clonotype was recovered from a man aged 18 to 30 in good health. Some clones in this sample may be carry-over from other donors' samples. This rearrangement joins TRBV7-3 to TRBJ2-1; possibly TRBD2 for D (6 bases). Sample: memory CD4+ T cells from PBMCs. Specified subset: CD45RA-negative fraction. The CDR3 DNA reads TGTGCCAGCAGCTTAGAACCGGGACTCCGTGGGTATGAGCAGTTCTTC. It encodes CASSLEPGLRGYEQFF.